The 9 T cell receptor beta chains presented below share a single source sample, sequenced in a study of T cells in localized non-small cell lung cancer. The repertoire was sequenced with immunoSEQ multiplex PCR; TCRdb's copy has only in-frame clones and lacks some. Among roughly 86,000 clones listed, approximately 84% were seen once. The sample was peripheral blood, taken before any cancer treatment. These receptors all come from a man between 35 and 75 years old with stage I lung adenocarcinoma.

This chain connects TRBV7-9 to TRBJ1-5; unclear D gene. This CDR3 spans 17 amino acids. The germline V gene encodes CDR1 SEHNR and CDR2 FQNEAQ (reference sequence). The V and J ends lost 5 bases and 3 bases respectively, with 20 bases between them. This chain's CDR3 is CASSLSSGGGDNQPQHF. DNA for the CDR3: TGTGCCAGCAGCCTTAGCTCCGGAGGAGGAGACAATCAGCCCCAGCATTTT.

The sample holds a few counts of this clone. CDR3 bases: TGCAGCGTTACAGGGGTGGCTGAAGCTTTCTTT. As protein: CSVTGVAEAFF. The V call is TRBV29-1, the J call TRBJ1-1; 7 bases are shared with TRBD1. CDR3 length equals 11 residues. Germline V gene sequence: CDR1 SQVTM, CDR2 ANQGSEA. After removal of 5 bases from V and 6 bases from J, the junction contained 3 bases not matched to a gene.

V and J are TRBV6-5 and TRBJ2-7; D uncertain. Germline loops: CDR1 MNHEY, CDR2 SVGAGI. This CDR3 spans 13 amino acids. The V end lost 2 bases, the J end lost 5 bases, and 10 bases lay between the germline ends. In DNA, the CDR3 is TGTGCCAGCAGTTACCACGGTACCAACGAGCAGTACTTC. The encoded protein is CASSYHGTNEQYF.

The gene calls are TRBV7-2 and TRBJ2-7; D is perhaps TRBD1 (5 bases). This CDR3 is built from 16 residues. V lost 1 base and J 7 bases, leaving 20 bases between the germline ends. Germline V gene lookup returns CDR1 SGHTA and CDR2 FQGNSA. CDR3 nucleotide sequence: TGTGCCAGCAGCTTAGTGGTTTGGCCTGGGGCTGGGGAGCAGTACTTC. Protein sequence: CASSLVVWPGAGEQYF.

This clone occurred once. CDR3 region: CASSSHATEAFF. The CDR3, as DNA: TGTGCCAGCAGTTCCCATGCCACTGAAGCTTTCTTT. The genes are TRBV2 and TRBJ1-1; D gene uncertain. The CDR3 is made up of 12 amino acids. Trimming left V 5 bases short and J 4 bases short, with 8 bases between. Germline CDR1 is SNHLY and CDR2 is FYNNEI.

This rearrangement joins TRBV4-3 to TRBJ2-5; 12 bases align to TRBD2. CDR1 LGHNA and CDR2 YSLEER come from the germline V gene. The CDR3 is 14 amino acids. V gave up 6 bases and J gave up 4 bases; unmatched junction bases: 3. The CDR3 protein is CASSRLAGVETQYF. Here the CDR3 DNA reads TGCGCCAGCAGTCGACTAGCGGGGGTAGAGACCCAGTACTTC.

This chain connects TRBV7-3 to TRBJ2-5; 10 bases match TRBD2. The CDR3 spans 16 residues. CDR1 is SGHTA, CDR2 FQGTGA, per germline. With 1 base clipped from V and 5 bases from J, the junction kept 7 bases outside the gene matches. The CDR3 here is CASSLNPSGSGETQYF. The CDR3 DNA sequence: TGTGCCAGCAGCTTAAATCCTAGCGGGAGTGGGGAGACCCAGTACTTC.

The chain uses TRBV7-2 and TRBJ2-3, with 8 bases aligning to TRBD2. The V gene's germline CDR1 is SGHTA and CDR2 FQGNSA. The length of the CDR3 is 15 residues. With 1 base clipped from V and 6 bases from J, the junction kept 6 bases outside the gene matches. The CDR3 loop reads CASSLVAGGGDTQYF. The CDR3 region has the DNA TGTGCCAGCAGCTTAGTTGCGGGCGGGGGGGATACGCAGTATTTT.

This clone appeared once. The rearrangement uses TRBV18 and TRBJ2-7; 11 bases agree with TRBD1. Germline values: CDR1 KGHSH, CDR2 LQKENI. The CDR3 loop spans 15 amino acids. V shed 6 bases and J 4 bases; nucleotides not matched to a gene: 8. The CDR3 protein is CASSTGTGGLYEQYF. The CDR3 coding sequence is TGTGCCAGCTCTACCGGGACAGGGGGTTTATACGAGCAGTACTTC.